The 16 T cell receptor beta chains given below trace back to one sample, sequenced in a study of PD-1 blockade in classical Hodgkin lymphoma. In every patient, relapse followed autologous stem cell transplantation, while exposure to brentuximab vedotin differed. Profiling relied on immunoSEQ multiplex PCR, and the TCRdb table lists in-frame clones only, not all of them. Here the sample spans around 20,000 clones, 70% to 90% being singletons. This sample comprised peripheral blood mononuclear cells (PBMCs), obtained before the second cycle of nivolumab. Every receptor here comes from a human donor with classical Hodgkin lymphoma.

The CDR3 sequence: CASSFRGIDSPLHF. The CDR3 DNA reads as TGTGCCAGCAGCTTCAGGGGAATAGATTCACCCCTCCACTTT. J is TRBJ1-6 and V is TRBV7-9; TRBD1 is a possible D gene (6 bases). CDR3 length equals 14 residues. V gave up 3 bases and J gave up 8 bases, with 11 bases separating them. CDR1 and CDR2 from the germline V gene are SEHNR and FQNEAQ (reference sequence).

V usage is TRBV5-1 and J usage is TRBJ2-2; D may be TRBD1 or TRBD2 (5 bases each). CDR1 and CDR2 (germline): SGHRS, YFSETQ. The CDR3 has 13 amino acids. V was shortened by 4 bases and J by 6 bases, with 10 bases between the two germline ends. The CDR3 spells CASSEGEPGELFF. Written as DNA, the CDR3 is TGCGCCAGCAGCGAAGGGGAGCCCGGGGAGCTGTTTTTT.

About this clone itself: This specimen includes other DNA sequences encoding the same CDR3. J is TRBJ1-1 and V is TRBV7-9; 8 nucleotides agree with TRBD1. After removal of 3 bases from V and 2 bases from J, the junction contained 2 bases not matched to a gene. The CDR3 is 14 amino acids. The germline gives CDR1 SEHNR, CDR2 FQNEAQ (reference sequence). The CDR3 here is CASSLGTGNTEAFF. CDR3 nucleotide sequence: TGTGCCAGCAGCTTGGGGACAGGTAACACTGAAGCTTTCTTT.

This clone was picked up a small number of times. The chain links TRBV5-1 to TRBJ1-1, with no clear D. Trimming pared 4 bases from V and 1 base from J, leaving 11 bases between. CDR1 SGHRS and CDR2 YFSETQ come from the germline V gene. The CDR3 is 14 residues long. The CDR3 spells CASSVDETNTEAFF. The CDR3 region has the DNA TGCGCCAGCAGCGTCGATGAAACGAACACTGAAGCTTTCTTT. Using reference TRBV5-1 and TRBJ1-1 for the parts outside the CDR3, the full variable domain is KAGVTQTPRYLIKTRGQQVTLSCSPISGHRSVSWYQQTPGQGLQFLFEYFSETQRNKGNFPGRFSGRQFSNSRSEMNVSTLELGDSALYLCASSVDETNTEAFFGQGTRLTVV.

V and J are TRBV9 and TRBJ2-5, with TRBD2 matching over 9 bases. CDR1 and CDR2 from the germline V gene are SGDLS and YYNGEE. Trimming at V came to 1 base and at J to 4 bases, leaving 8 bases not matched to a gene. This CDR3 has 16 residues. CDR3: CASSVRSGGIAETQYF. DNA for the CDR3: TGTGCCAGCAGCGTAAGGAGCGGGGGGATTGCAGAGACCCAGTACTTC.

This clone occurred a few times. The rearrangement uses TRBV4-1 and TRBJ2-3; TRBD2 matches at 10 bases. Germline V gives CDR1 MGHRA, CDR2 YSYEKL. The CDR3 consists of 20 residues. The junction had 18 bases not matched to a gene; V was cut back by 5 bases and J by 1 base. In DNA, the CDR3 is TGCGCCAGCAGCTGGAGGTCAGCTAGCGGGGGACAGCGGGGCACAGATACGCAGTATTTT. Amino acids: CASSWRSASGGQRGTDTQYF.

The V gene is TRBV5-1, the J gene TRBJ1-4; D is perhaps TRBD1 (5 bases). Germline CDR1 is SGHRS and CDR2 is YFSETQ. The CDR3 spans 15 residues. V dropped 4 bases and J dropped 4 bases, with 14 bases sitting between them. CDR3 in DNA: TGCGCCAGCAGCCCCTGGGGGAGCAGTAATGAAAAACTGTTTTTT. This codes for CASSPWGSSNEKLFF. The full variable domain, rest sourced from reference TRBV5-1 and TRBJ1-4, is KAGVTQTPRYLIKTRGQQVTLSCSPISGHRSVSWYQQTPGQGLQFLFEYFSETQRNKGNFPGRFSGRQFSNSRSEMNVSTLELGDSALYLCASSPWGSSNEKLFFGSGTQLSVL.

The CDR3 protein is CASTLNPTETGELFF. The CDR3 coding sequence is TGTGCCAGCACGTTAAACCCGACAGAAACCGGGGAGCTGTTTTTT. The chain uses TRBV5-5 and TRBJ2-2; D is perhaps TRBD1 (5 bases). Germline V lookup: CDR1 SGHKS, CDR2 YYEKEE (reference sequence). This CDR3 spans 15 amino acids. Trimming stripped 6 bases from V and 5 bases from J, with 17 bases between. Drawing the rest from reference TRBV5-5 and TRBJ2-2, the complete variable domain is DAGVTQSPTHLIKTRGQQVTLRCSPISGHKSVSWYQQVLGQGPQFIFQYYEKEERGRGNFPDRFSARQFPNYSSELNVNALLLGDSALYLCASTLNPTETGELFFGEGSRLTVL.

A note on this clone: This sample also contains other DNA sequences that code for the same CDR3. J is TRBJ2-3 and V is TRBV5-1, with TRBD2 as a possible D gene (5 bases). The CDR3 sequence is 15 residues long. Germline lookup yields CDR1 SGHRS and CDR2 YFSETQ. With 0 bases removed from V and 2 bases from J, the gap between germline ends came to 10 bases. The CDR3, as DNA: TGCGCCAGCAGCTTGGCCGGGAAAGTCACAGATACGCAGTATTTT. It specifies CASSLAGKVTDTQYF.

The chain uses TRBV7-9 and TRBJ1-1; D is unclear. The CDR3 contains 14 residues. V gave up 6 bases and J gave up 2 bases, with 13 bases separating them. Per the germline V gene, CDR1 is SEHNR and CDR2 is FQNEAQ (reference sequence). CDR3 in DNA: TGTGCCAGCAGTAAGTCTTTGGTAAACACTGAAGCTTTCTTT. It is translated as CASSKSLVNTEAFF.

The V and J genes are TRBV7-8 and TRBJ2-5; D possibly corresponds to TRBD1 (6 bases). Deletions cut 3 bases from V and 4 bases from J, with 15 bases between. CDR1 is SGHVS, CDR2 FQNEAQ, per germline. The CDR3 covers 15 residues. The CDR3 loop is CASSFFSGEGETQYF. Here the CDR3 DNA reads TGTGCCAGCAGCTTTTTTTCAGGGGAAGGAGAGACCCAGTACTTC.

V gene TRBV5-4 combines with J gene TRBJ1-1; 9 nucleotides line up with TRBD1. V trimming: 4 bases; J trimming: 5 bases; junction bases outside the gene matches: 0. The germline gives CDR1 SGHNT, CDR2 YYREEE (reference sequence). CDR3 length: 12 residues. The CDR3 DNA follows: TGTGCCAGCAGCGGACAGGGGACTGAAGCTTTCTTT. Its translation: CASSGQGTEAFF.

The chain joins TRBV7-3 to TRBJ1-1; TRBD1 is a possible D gene (6 bases). Between the trimmed V and J ends, which lost 5 bases and 4 bases, there was a span of 14 bases. From germline, CDR1 is SGHTA and CDR2 FQGTGA. This CDR3 spans 14 amino acids. CDR3 protein: CASSAQGRLTEAFF. As DNA, the CDR3 is TGTGCCAGCAGCGCCCAGGGGAGGCTCACTGAAGCTTTCTTT.

This chain connects TRBV5-1 to TRBJ2-1; 7 nucleotides match TRBD2. Germline assignment: CDR1 SGHRS and CDR2 YFSETQ. With 0 bases clipped from V and 4 bases from J, the junction kept 4 bases outside the gene matches. This CDR3 spans 15 amino acids. The CDR3, as DNA: TGCGCCAGCAGCTTGGACGGGACTACTTACAATGAGCAGTTCTTC. Protein product: CASSLDGTTYNEQFF. The full variable domain, its missing parts supplied by reference TRBV5-1 and TRBJ2-1, is KAGVTQTPRYLIKTRGQQVTLSCSPISGHRSVSWYQQTPGQGLQFLFEYFSETQRNKGNFPGRFSGRQFSNSRSEMNVSTLELGDSALYLCASSLDGTTYNEQFFGPGTRLTVL.

This chain uses TRBV7-8 with TRBJ2-6, with TRBD1 matching over 9 bases. CDR3 length: 18 amino acids. The germline CDR1 and CDR2 sequences are SGHVS and FQNEAQ. Germline trimming cut 2 bases from V and 4 bases from J; bases unmatched to any gene: 9. The CDR3 DNA reads as TGTGCCAGCAGCTTACCGGGACAGGGTCGTGGAGGGGCCAACGTCCTGACTTTC. Its protein product is CASSLPGQGRGGANVLTF.

This clone has a handful of counts. The CDR3 nucleotides are TGTGCCAGCAGCCCGCCGGGGGCAGCTTCACCCCTCCACTTT. As protein: CASSPPGAASPLHF. This chain links TRBV7-8 with TRBJ1-6; D possibly corresponds to TRBD1 (6 bases). Between the trimmed V and J ends, which lost 5 bases and 9 bases, there was a span of 14 bases. Germline V gene lookup returns CDR1 SGHVS and CDR2 FQNEAQ. The CDR3 totals 14 residues.